This T cell receptor beta chain comes out of a study of identical twins. MiXCR, run by TCRdb on the 5' RACE reads, gives a single entry per CDR3 protein. The sample carries 700,000 or so distinct CDR3 sequences, under 9% recorded once. This clonotype came up a few times. J was trimmed by 5 bases and V by 4 bases; bases with no gene match: 9. The germline gives CDR1 DFQATT, CDR2 SNEGSKA (reference sequence). The CDR3 contains 15 residues. These data also featured in a second study, about yellow fever vaccine responses in identical twins.

The rearrangement links TRBV20-1 to TRBJ2-7; 12 bases are a match to TRBD2. The TCR originated in a woman under 30 in good health. Material: PBMCs. Here the CDR3 reads CSAIESSGRAHEQYF. Here the CDR3 DNA reads TGCAGTGCTATCGAGTCTAGCGGGAGGGCACACGAGCAGTACTTC.